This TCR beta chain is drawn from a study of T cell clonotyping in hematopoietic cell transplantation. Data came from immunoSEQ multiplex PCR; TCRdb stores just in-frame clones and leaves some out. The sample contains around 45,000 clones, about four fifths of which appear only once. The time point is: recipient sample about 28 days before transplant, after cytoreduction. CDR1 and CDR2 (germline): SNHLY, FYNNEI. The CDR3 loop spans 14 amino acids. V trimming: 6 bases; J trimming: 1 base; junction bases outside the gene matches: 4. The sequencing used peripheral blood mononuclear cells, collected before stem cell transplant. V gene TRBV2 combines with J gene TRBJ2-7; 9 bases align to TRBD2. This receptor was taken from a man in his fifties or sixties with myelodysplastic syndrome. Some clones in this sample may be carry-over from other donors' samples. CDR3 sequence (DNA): TGTGCCAGCAGAAGACTAGCGGAATCCTACGAGCAGTACTTC. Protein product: CASRRLAESYEQYF. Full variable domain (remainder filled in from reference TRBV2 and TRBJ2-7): EPEVTQTPSHQVTQMGQEVILRCVPISNHLYFYWYRQILGQKVEFLVSFYNNEISEKSEIFDDQFSVERPDGSNFTLKIRSTKLEDSAMYFCASRRLAESYEQYFGPGTRLTVT.